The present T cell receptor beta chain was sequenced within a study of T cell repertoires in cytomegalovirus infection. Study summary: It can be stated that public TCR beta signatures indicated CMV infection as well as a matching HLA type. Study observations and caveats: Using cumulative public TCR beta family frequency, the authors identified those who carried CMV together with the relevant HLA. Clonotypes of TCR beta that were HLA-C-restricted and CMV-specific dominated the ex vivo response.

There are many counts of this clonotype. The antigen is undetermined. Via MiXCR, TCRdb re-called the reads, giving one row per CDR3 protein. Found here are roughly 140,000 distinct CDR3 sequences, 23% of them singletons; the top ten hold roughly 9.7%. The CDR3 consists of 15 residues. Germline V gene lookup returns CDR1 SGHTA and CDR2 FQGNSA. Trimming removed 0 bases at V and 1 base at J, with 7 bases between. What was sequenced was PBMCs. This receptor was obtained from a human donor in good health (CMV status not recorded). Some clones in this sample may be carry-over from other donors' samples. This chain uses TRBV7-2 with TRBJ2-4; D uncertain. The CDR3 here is CASSLAGMAKNIQYF. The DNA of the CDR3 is TGTGCCAGCAGCTTAGCGGGGATGGCCAAAAACATTCAGTACTTC.